Shown below are 32 T cell receptor beta chains from a single sample sequenced in a study of blood T cells in healthy people across ages. PCR was performed a second time for roughly 7 to 11 cycles using a sample-barcoded 5' primer and a J-beta primer mix. A single record per CDR3 protein comes from TCRdb applying MiXCR to the 5' RACE reads. This sample has over 1,300,000 distinct CDR3 sequences, with almost 60% found just once. The source material was blood. These TCRs come from a man aged 18 to 29 in good health.

V is TRBV5-1 and J is TRBJ2-1, with 13 bases fitting TRBD2. The J segment lost 8 bases and the V segment lost 4 bases, leaving 6 bases of the junction unmatched. This CDR3 has 15 amino acids. Germline V gene lookup returns CDR1 SGHRS and CDR2 YFSETQ. CDR3 sequence: CASSRGLAGKYEQFF. The DNA for the CDR3 is TGCGCCAGCAGCCGGGGACTAGCGGGGAAGTATGAGCAGTTCTTC.

The chain joins TRBV7-8 to TRBJ2-2; 7 bases fit TRBD1. V dropped 7 bases and J dropped 0; count of bases not matched to a gene: 5. Germline CDR1 is SGHVS and CDR2 is FQNEAQ. The CDR3 loop spans 15 amino acids. CDR3 sequence (DNA): TGTGCCAGCATCTCTGACAGGGCGAACACCGGGGAGCTGTTTTTT. It specifies CASISDRANTGELFF.

This clonotype was seen more than once but under ten times. This chain connects TRBV12-3 or TRBV12-4 to TRBJ2-5; D is possibly TRBD1 (5 bases). The better agreement between TRBJ2-7 and the DNA end casts doubt on the J call. CDR3 length: 13 amino acids. The chain's CDR3 is CASSRQTANEQYF. CDR3 sequence (DNA): TGTGCCAGCAGTCGACAGACAGCCAACGAGCAGTACTTC.

This sequence joins TRBV5-1 and TRBJ2-3, with TRBD2 identical over 10 bases. Trimming at V came to 4 bases and at J to 2 bases, leaving 10 bases not matched to a gene. CDR1 SGHRS and CDR2 YFSETQ come from the germline V gene. This CDR3 region has 17 residues. In nucleotides, the CDR3 is TGCGCCAGCAGCCCGATTGGACTAGCGGAGTACACAGATACGCAGTATTTT. It encodes CASSPIGLAEYTDTQYF.

This clonotype came up a few times. The rearrangement joins TRBV6-6 to TRBJ2-1; 7 nucleotides line up with TRBD1. V was pared by 6 bases and J by 8 bases, with 13 bases of the junction left unmatched. Germline V gene data show CDR1 as MNHNY and CDR2 as SVGAGI (reference sequence). The CDR3 contains 15 residues. As DNA, the CDR3 is TGTGCCAGCAGAGAACAGGGGAGTTTTTGGGATGAGCAGTTCTTC. Its translation: CASREQGSFWDEQFF.

This clonotype showed up just once. This chain connects TRBV5-1 to TRBJ1-2; D ambiguous. Per the germline V gene, CDR1 is SGHRS and CDR2 is YFSETQ. The germline V and J ends were trimmed by 0 bases and 8 bases, with 17 bases remaining between them. CDR3 length: 15 residues. CDR3 in amino acids: CASSLVGRRSFGYTF. The DNA of the CDR3 is TGCGCCAGCAGCTTGGTTGGCAGAAGATCTTTCGGCTACACCTTC.

This clonotype appeared a few times. The chain uses TRBV20-1 and TRBJ2-7; the D gene is possibly TRBD2 (5 bases). The DNA matches TRBJ2-5 better at its end, which makes the J call doubtful. This CDR3 has 11 residues. Germline lookup yields CDR1 DFQATT and CDR2 SNEGSKA (reference sequence). CDR3 sequence (DNA): TGCAGTGCTAAGGAGGTGGAGACCCAGTACTTC. This gives the protein CSAKEVETQYF.

The chain couples TRBV6-6 to TRBJ2-7; D remains unclear. V was clipped by 4 bases and J by 0 bases, with 7 bases between them. This CDR3 comprises 13 residues. The germline V gene encodes CDR1 MNHNY and CDR2 SVGAGI (reference sequence). CDR3 amino acids: CASSFSLSYEQYF. CDR3 in DNA: TGTGCCAGCAGTTTTTCGCTCTCCTACGAGCAGTACTTC.

The chain links TRBV25-1 to TRBJ2-5, with 7 bases identical to TRBD1. Germline assignment: CDR1 MGHDK and CDR2 SYGVNS. CDR3 size: 15 residues. Trimming at V came to 5 bases and at J to 3 bases, leaving 9 bases not matched to a gene. CDR3 amino acids: CASSRRTGTEETQYF. The CDR3 DNA is TGTGCCAGCAGTAGACGGACAGGTACGGAAGAGACCCAGTACTTC.

The gene calls are TRBV4-1 and TRBJ2-7, with a tentative D call TRBD2 (5 bases). The better agreement between TRBJ2-5 and the DNA end casts doubt on the J call. This CDR3 spans 14 amino acids. Germline V lookup: CDR1 MGHRA, CDR2 YSYEKL. The CDR3 loop is CASSPVGLSETQYF. CDR3 in DNA: TGCGCCAGCAGTCCCGTCGGACTCTCAGAGACCCAGTACTTC.

The chain links TRBV20-1 to TRBJ2-1; TRBD2 is a possible D gene (5 bases). This CDR3 comprises 13 residues. Germline assignment: CDR1 DFQATT and CDR2 SNEGSKA (reference sequence). V lost 7 bases, J lost 2 bases, and 12 bases lay in between. This chain's CDR3 is CSGWSGAYNEQFF. The CDR3 region has the DNA TGCAGTGGTTGGAGCGGAGCCTACAATGAGCAGTTCTTC.

The chain joins TRBV5-4 to TRBJ1-1; TRBD1 aligns across 11 bases. The V gene's germline CDR1 is SGHNT and CDR2 YYREEE (reference sequence). With V trimmed by 4 bases and J by 8 bases, 7 bases remained unmatched. This CDR3 is 14 amino acids long. The CDR3 coding sequence is TGTGCCAGCAGCCCCGGACAGGGGGCGTTGGAAGCTTTCTTT. It is translated as CASSPGQGALEAFF. Combining the CDR3 with reference TRBV5-4 and TRBJ1-1 gives the whole variable domain ETGVTQSPTHLIKTRGQQVTLRCSSQSGHNTVSWYQQALGQGPQFIFQYYREEENGRGNFPPRFSGLQFPNYSSELNVNALELDDSALYLCASSPGQGALEAFFGQGTRLTVV.

This clonotype came up once. This chain joins TRBV27 and TRBJ2-7, with 9 bases lining up with TRBD1. In germline, CDR1 is MNHEY, CDR2 SMNVEV (reference sequence). The CDR3 has 16 amino acids. V shed 2 bases and J 1 base; nucleotides not matched to a gene: 6. The CDR3 region is CASSLGTGTGSYEQYF. In DNA, the CDR3 is TGTGCCAGCAGTTTAGGGACCGGGACAGGGTCCTACGAGCAGTACTTC.

V and J are TRBV18 and TRBJ2-1, with D perhaps given as TRBD1 or TRBD2 (5 bases each). From germline, CDR1 is KGHSH and CDR2 LQKENI. The CDR3 totals 16 residues. Trimming shortened V by 6 bases and J by 2 bases, and 17 bases separated the two germline ends. CDR3 amino acids: CASSLRGAPTYNEQFF. CDR3 nucleotides: TGTGCCAGCTCCCTCAGAGGGGCCCCGACCTACAATGAGCAGTTCTTC.

The chain links TRBV4-1 to TRBJ1-2; tentative D call: TRBD1 (5 bases). Trimming took 1 base from V and 1 from J, leaving 10 bases between them. The CDR3 spans 15 residues. CDR1 and CDR2 (germline): MGHRA, YSYEKL. CDR3 in amino acids: CASSQGPQGNYGYTF. CDR3 coding DNA: TGCGCCAGCAGCCAAGGTCCCCAGGGTAACTATGGCTACACCTTC.

The chain employs TRBV12-3 or TRBV12-4 and TRBJ2-1; 8 bases agree with TRBD1. The J call may be mistaken, given a closer DNA end match to TRBJ2-7. The CDR3 totals 14 residues. The CDR3 DNA is TGTGCCAGCATCCCCGGGACAGGTTACAATGAGCAGTACTTC. This sequence encodes CASIPGTGYNEQYF.

This chain joins TRBV3-1 and TRBJ2-3; D gene ambiguous. The CDR3 sequence is 15 residues long. Germline-derived CDR1 and CDR2 are LGHDT and YNNKEL (reference sequence). V shed 4 bases and J shed 0 bases, with 11 bases lying between them. DNA of the CDR3: TGTGCCAGCAGCCCACAAGCGTCTAGCACAGATACGCAGTATTTT. Residues: CASSPQASSTDTQYF.

This chain uses TRBV12-3 or TRBV12-4 with TRBJ2-1, with 13 positions matching TRBD2. The CDR3 runs 17 residues. The V and J ends lost 6 bases and 7 bases, in that order; junction bases with no gene match: 12. The CDR3 nucleotides read TGTGCCAGCAGACCCAGCAGGACTAGCGGGAGAGTAAATGAGCAGTTCTTC. Its protein product is CASRPSRTSGRVNEQFF.

The genes are TRBV20-1 and TRBJ1-5, with D tentatively TRBD1 (5 bases). Germline V lookup: CDR1 DFQATT, CDR2 SNEGSKA (reference sequence). V shed 0 bases and J shed 4 bases, with 16 bases lying between them. This CDR3 has 16 amino acids. The CDR3 DNA reads as TGCAGTGCTAGAGATCAGGTCCAGGGTAGGAATCAGCCCCAGCATTTT. Protein sequence: CSARDQVQGRNQPQHF.

The gene calls are TRBV4-1 and TRBJ2-1; tentative D call: TRBD1 (6 bases). Germline loops: CDR1 MGHRA, CDR2 YSYEKL. Trimming removed 3 bases at V and 5 bases at J, with 17 bases between. The CDR3 is 16 amino acids. CDR3 DNA sequence: TGCGCCAGCAGCCACAATACGGGACACACGAACAATGAGCAGTTCTTC. Encoded protein: CASSHNTGHTNNEQFF.

This clonotype has only a few counts. The chain has TRBV7-2 and TRBJ2-3; no firm D call. The V end was cut by 2 bases, the J end by 4 bases, with 10 bases between. Germline V gene lookup returns CDR1 SGHTA and CDR2 FQGNSA. The CDR3 sequence is 14 residues long. CDR3 DNA: TGTGCCAGCAGCTTACCCGCAGCCGCAGATACGCAGTATTTT. Amino acid sequence: CASSLPAAADTQYF.

This chain links TRBV29-1 with TRBJ1-1; D is uncertain. The CDR3 totals 13 residues. The V end was cut by 7 bases, the J end by 0 bases, with 12 bases between. Germline V lookup: CDR1 SQVTM, CDR2 ANQGSEA. CDR3 in DNA: TGCAGCGCCTCGGAGCGTGTGAACACTGAAGCTTTCTTT. Its protein is CSASERVNTEAFF.

The chain couples TRBV4-3 to TRBJ1-1; D gene ambiguous. Trimming pared 0 bases from V and 1 base from J, leaving 15 bases between. Germline CDR1 is LGHNA and CDR2 is YSLEER. This CDR3 is 17 amino acids long. The CDR3 DNA is TGCGCCAGCAGCCAAGATCACCCCTCTTATACGAACACTGAAGCTTTCTTT. It encodes CASSQDHPSYTNTEAFF.

This chain links TRBV9 with TRBJ2-2; D not resolved. The CDR3 spans 13 residues. Germline V CDR1 and CDR2: SGDLS, YYNGEE. V lost 5 bases, J lost 8 bases, and 13 bases lay in between. CDR3 residues: CASSPTLLGELFF. In DNA form, the CDR3 reads TGTGCCAGCAGTCCAACACTACTTGGGGAGCTGTTTTTT.

V is TRBV6-1 and J is TRBJ1-5, with D hard to call. The CDR3 extends over 11 amino acids. Germline loops: CDR1 MNHNS, CDR2 SASEGT. V lost 1 base to trimming and J lost 13 bases, with 8 bases between them. CDR3 sequence reads: CASSEERAQHF. The CDR3, as DNA: TGTGCCAGCAGTGAAGAGAGGGCTCAGCATTTT.

V gene TRBV4-3 combines with J gene TRBJ1-4, with 11 bases fitting TRBD1. The CDR3 covers 17 residues. Germline V gene data show CDR1 as LGHNA and CDR2 as YSLEER. The trim removed 5 bases at V and 3 bases at J, leaving 8 bases unmatched. CDR3 sequence (DNA): TGCGCCAGCAGCGGTACGGGACAGGGGGGGTCTAATGAAAAACTGTTTTTT. This encodes CASSGTGQGGSNEKLFF.

This chain joins TRBV14 and TRBJ1-1; D is unclear. CDR1 is SGHDN and CDR2 is FVKESK in the germline V gene. The ends were cut back, 3 bases at V and 4 bases at J, with 9 bases in the middle. The CDR3 is made up of 13 amino acids. CDR3 nucleotide sequence: TGTGCCAGCAGCCAGGGAGTAATCACTGAAGCTTTCTTT. This translates into CASSQGVITEAFF.

This clonotype was counted once. This chain joins TRBV20-1 and TRBJ2-1, with 8 bases that match TRBD2. Unmatched junction bases numbered 5, after V lost 0 bases and J lost 1 base. The CDR3 length is 16 residues. The germline V gene encodes CDR1 DFQATT and CDR2 SNEGSKA (reference sequence). In nucleotides, the CDR3 is TGCAGTGCTAGAGATCAGGGACTAGAGTCCTACAATGAGCAGTTCTTC. Amino acids: CSARDQGLESYNEQFF.

V usage is TRBV27 and J usage is TRBJ2-1; TRBD2 agrees at 10 bases. The germline CDR1 and CDR2 sequences are MNHEY and SMNVEV (reference sequence). This CDR3 spans 19 amino acids. Germline trimming cut 1 base from V and 7 bases from J; bases unmatched to any gene: 16. The CDR3 bases are TGTGCCAGCAGTTTATTAGCGGGGGGAATAACGGGGTTAGGGAATGAGCAGTTCTTC. It translates to CASSLLAGGITGLGNEQFF.

The J gene is TRBJ2-5, the V gene TRBV28; 9 bases agree with TRBD2. The V and J ends lost 9 bases and 2 bases, in that order; junction bases with no gene match: 7. Germline V gene lookup returns CDR1 MDHEN and CDR2 SYDVKM. This CDR3 spans 14 amino acids. The CDR3 region is CASRGGAGQETQYF. As DNA, the CDR3 is TGTGCCAGTCGCGGGGGGGCGGGACAAGAGACCCAGTACTTC.

This clonotype was recorded only once. This chain connects TRBV12-3 or TRBV12-4 to TRBJ2-1; D call uncertain. Trimming cost V 1 base and J 8 bases, with 18 bases left between them. The CDR3 spans 16 residues. The CDR3 sequence: CASSLGTATPVDEQFF. The CDR3 DNA reads TGTGCCAGCAGTTTAGGTACAGCTACGCCGGTCGATGAGCAGTTCTTC.

The V gene is TRBV2, the J gene TRBJ1-2; no clear D. Germline values: CDR1 SNHLY, CDR2 FYNNEI. The CDR3 spans 13 residues. With 3 bases removed from V and 4 bases from J, the gap between germline ends came to 9 bases. The CDR3 loop is CASSDNGLYGYTF. CDR3 nucleotide sequence: TGTGCCAGCAGTGATAACGGTCTCTATGGCTACACCTTC.